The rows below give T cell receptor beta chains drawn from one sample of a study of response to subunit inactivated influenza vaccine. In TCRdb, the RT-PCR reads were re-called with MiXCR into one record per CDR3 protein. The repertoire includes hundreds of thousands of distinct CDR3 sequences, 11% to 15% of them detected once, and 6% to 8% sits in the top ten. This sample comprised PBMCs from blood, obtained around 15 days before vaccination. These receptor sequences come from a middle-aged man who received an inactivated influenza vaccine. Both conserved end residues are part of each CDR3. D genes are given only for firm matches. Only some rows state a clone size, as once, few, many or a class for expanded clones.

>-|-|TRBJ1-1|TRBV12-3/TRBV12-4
CASSPTPGQPAEITEAFF
TGTGCCAGCAGTCCCACCCCCGGACAGCCCGCCGAGATCACTGAAGCTTTCTTT
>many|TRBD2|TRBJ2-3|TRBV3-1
CASSQLGLAGDTQYF
TGTGCCAGCAGCCAACTAGGACTAGCCGGGGATACGCAGTATTTT
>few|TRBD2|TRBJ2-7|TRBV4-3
CASSQERLAGGNEQYF
TGCGCCAGCAGCCAAGAAAGACTAGCGGGGGGGAACGAGCAGTACTTC
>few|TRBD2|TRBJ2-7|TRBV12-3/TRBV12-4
CASSLRGGGTSYEQYF
TGTGCCAGCAGTTTACGGGGCGGGGGGACCTCCTACGAGCAGTACTTC
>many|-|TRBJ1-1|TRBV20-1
CSARHRDRGAFF
TGCAGTGCTAGACACAGGGACCGAGGGGCTTTCTTT
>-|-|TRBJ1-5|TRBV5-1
CASSLGSGHQPQHF
TGCGCCAGCAGCTTGGGGAGCGGACATCAGCCCCAGCATTTT
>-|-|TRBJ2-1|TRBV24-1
CATSVGAGRRDEQFF
TGTGCCACCAGTGTCGGGGCAGGGCGGAGGGATGAGCAGTTCTTC
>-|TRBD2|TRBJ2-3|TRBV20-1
CSAKAGGPTDTQYF
TGCAGTGCAAAAGCGGGAGGGCCGACAGATACGCAGTATTTT
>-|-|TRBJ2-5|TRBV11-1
CASSPIPGHRGQQETQYF
TGTGCCAGCAGCCCAATTCCAGGACACCGCGGGCAACAAGAGACCCAGTACTTC
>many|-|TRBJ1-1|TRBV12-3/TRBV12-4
CASGQPNMNTEAFF
TGTGCCAGCGGCCAACCCAACATGAACACTGAAGCTTTCTTT
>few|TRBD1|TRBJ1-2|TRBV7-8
CASSLARDRPNYGYTF
TGTGCCAGCAGCTTAGCGCGGGACAGACCTAACTATGGCTACACCTTC
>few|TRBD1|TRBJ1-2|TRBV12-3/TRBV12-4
CASTPTRDSFWRYTF
TGTGCCAGCACTCCAACCAGGGACAGCTTCTGGCGCTACACCTTC
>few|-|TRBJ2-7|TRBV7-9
CASSKTIYEQYF
TGTGCCAGCAGCAAGACAATCTACGAGCAGTACTTC
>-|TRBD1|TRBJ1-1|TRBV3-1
CASSQGQTLNTEAFF
TGTGCCAGCAGCCAGGGACAGACCTTGAACACTGAAGCTTTCTTT
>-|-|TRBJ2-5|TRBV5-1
CASSLVTSRETQYF
TGCGCCAGCAGCTTGGTAACTAGCCGGGAGACCCAGTACTTC
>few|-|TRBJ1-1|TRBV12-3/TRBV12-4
CASRGTGEAFF
TGTGCCAGCAGGGGAACGGGGGAGGCTTTCTTT
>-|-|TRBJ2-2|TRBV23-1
CASSQSVEGGSNTGELFF
TGCGCCAGCAGTCAATCGGTAGAGGGGGGATCCAACACCGGGGAGCTGTTTTTT
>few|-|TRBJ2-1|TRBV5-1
CASSSAVRGNEQFF
TGCGCCAGCAGCTCTGCTGTCAGGGGCAATGAGCAGTTCTTC
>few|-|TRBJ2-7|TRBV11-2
CASTLPGSGYEQYF
TGTGCCAGCACCCTACCGGGTTCTGGTTACGAGCAGTACTTC
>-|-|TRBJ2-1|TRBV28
CASSSFPRVRGRVSYNEQLF
TGTGCCAGCAGCTCTTTCCCTCGTGTTAGGGGTCGAGTCTCCTACAATGAGCAGTTATTC
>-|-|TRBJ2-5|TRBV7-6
CASAPGMDYFQETQYF
TGTGCCAGCGCCCCCGGAATGGACTACTTCCAAGAGACCCAGTACTTC
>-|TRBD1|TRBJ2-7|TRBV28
CASSLPPPGQVYTYEQYF
TGTGCCAGCAGTTTGCCCCCGCCGGGACAGGTATATACCTACGAGCAGTACTTC
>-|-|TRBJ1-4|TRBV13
CASSGEGNEKLFF
TGTGCCAGCAGCGGGGAGGGGAATGAAAAACTGTTTTTT
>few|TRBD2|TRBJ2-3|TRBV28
CASSSRRGSLTSTDTQYF
TGTGCCAGCAGCTCAAGGCGGGGGAGCTTAACTAGCACAGATACGCAGTATTTT
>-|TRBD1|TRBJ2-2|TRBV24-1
CATSDPRQGDTGELFF
TGTGCCACCAGTGACCCTCGACAGGGGGACACCGGGGAGCTGTTTTTT
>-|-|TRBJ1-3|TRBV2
CASSAGGSGNTIYF
TGTGCCAGCAGTGCTGGGGGATCAGGAAACACCATATATTTT
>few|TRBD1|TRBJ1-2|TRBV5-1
CASSLDGQGRGYTF
TGCGCCAGCAGCTTGGATGGACAGGGACGCGGCTACACCTTC
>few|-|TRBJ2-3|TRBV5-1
CASSLQGRTDTQYF
TGCGCCAGCAGCTTACAGGGTCGCACAGATACGCAGTATTTT